Reported below is one TCR beta chain. This specimen comes from a study of blood T cell repertoires in COVID-19. Study at large: The cDNA or gDNA used as material had been derived from T cells, B-cell-depleted T cells, or PBMCs.

There are 12 residues in the CDR3. Germline-derived CDR1 and CDR2 are SNHLY and FYNNEI. The ends were cut back, 6 bases at V and 4 bases at J, with 10 bases in the middle. In the original analysis: How many nucleated cells were present was estimated from reference gene primer amplification. Assay: immunoSEQ multiplex PCR; the TCRdb copy retains only in-frame clones and omits some. V, J and clone size derive from that table, while D and trimming were established from the DNA sequence. Of under 300,000 clones listed, about 90% are singletons. The Seattle patients, enrolled during active infection, were followed longitudinally.

The specimen sequenced was peripheral blood. The V and J genes are TRBV2 and TRBJ2-7, with D uncertain. The TCR comes from a man aged 25-45 years with COVID-19, enrolled during active disease. CDR3 loop: CASRQTRYEQYF. Written as DNA, the CDR3 is TGTGCCAGCAGACAGACAAGGTACGAGCAGTACTTC.